This entry is about one TCR beta chain. This record comes from a study of blood T cells in healthy people across ages. The CDR3 spans 15 residues. Trimming pared 5 bases from V and 5 bases from J, leaving 18 bases between. Using a J-beta primer mix together with a sample-barcoded 5' primer, a second PCR was run for about 6 to 11 cycles. TCRdb analysed the 5' RACE reads with MiXCR anew, one entry per CDR3 protein. The sample yields fewer than 700,000 distinct CDR3 sequences, under 55% seen once. This chain joins TRBV12-3 or TRBV12-4 and TRBJ1-1, with a weak D call TRBD1 (5 bases). Material for sequencing was blood. This receptor was taken from a man older than 75 in good health. The CDR3 nucleotides are TGTGCCAGCAGTCCCTCTTACCGGGGGGTAACTGAAGCTTTCTTT. Encoded protein: CASSPSYRGVTEAFF.